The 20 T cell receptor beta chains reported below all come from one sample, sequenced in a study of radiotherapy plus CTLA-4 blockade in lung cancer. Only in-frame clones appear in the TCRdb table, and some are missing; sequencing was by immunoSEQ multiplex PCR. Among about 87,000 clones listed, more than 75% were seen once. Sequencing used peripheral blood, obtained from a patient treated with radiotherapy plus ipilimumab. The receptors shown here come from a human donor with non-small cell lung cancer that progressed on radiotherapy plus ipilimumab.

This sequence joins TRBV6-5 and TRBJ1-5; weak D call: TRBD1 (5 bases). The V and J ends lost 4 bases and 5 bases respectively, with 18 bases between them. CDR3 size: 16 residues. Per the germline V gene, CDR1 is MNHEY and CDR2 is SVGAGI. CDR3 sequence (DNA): TGTGCCAGCAGTTCCCTAGGGACTACTAGGGATCAGCCCCAGCATTTT. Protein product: CASSSLGTTRDQPQHF.

The CDR3 region has the DNA TGTGCCAGCAGCTTGGGCGGTGTGTATACGCAGTATTTT. This encodes CASSLGGVYTQYF. This chain links TRBV5-6 with TRBJ2-3; D is unclear. Germline V gene sequence: CDR1 SGHDT, CDR2 YYEEEE. There are 13 residues in the CDR3. V dropped 0 bases and J dropped 7 bases, with 9 bases sitting between them. The whole variable domain, filled in from reference TRBV5-6 and TRBJ2-3, reads DAGVTQSPTHLIKTRGQQVTLRCSPKSGHDTVSWYQQALGQGPQFIFQYYEEEERQRGNFPDRFSGHQFPNYSSELNVNALLLGDSALYLCASSLGGVYTQYFGPGTRLTVL.

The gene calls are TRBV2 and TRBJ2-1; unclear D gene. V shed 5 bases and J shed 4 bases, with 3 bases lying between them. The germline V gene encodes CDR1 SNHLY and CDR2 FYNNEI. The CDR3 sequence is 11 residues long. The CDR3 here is CASSPYNEQFF. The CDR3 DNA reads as TGTGCCAGCAGTCCGTACAATGAGCAGTTCTTC. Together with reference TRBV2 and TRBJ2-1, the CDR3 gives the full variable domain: EPEVTQTPSHQVTQMGQEVILRCVPISNHLYFYWYRQILGQKVEFLVSFYNNEISEKSEIFDDQFSVERPDGSNFTLKIRSTKLEDSAMYFCASSPYNEQFFGPGTRLTVL.

DNA for the CDR3: TGCGCCAGCAGCCAAGATGGGCAGGGTAATCAGCCCCAGCATTTT. It encodes CASSQDGQGNQPQHF. The V and J genes are TRBV4-1 and TRBJ1-5, with D tentatively TRBD1 (5 bases). Trimming took off 0 bases at V and 4 bases at J, with 10 bases between the two ends. Germline CDR1 reads MGHRA; CDR2 reads YSYEKL. This CDR3 comprises 15 residues.

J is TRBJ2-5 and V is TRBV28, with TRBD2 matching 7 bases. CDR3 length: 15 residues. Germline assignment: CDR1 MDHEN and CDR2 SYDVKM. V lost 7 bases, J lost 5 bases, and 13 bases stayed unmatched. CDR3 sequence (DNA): TGTGCCAGCACCTCTCCCGGGACTACCCTCGAGACCCAGTACTTC. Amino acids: CASTSPGTTLETQYF.

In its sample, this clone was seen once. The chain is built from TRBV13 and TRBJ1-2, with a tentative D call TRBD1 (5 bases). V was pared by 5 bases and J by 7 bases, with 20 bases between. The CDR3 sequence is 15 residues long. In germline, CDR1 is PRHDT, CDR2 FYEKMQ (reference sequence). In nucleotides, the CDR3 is TGTGCCAGCAGCCTTTATGGGCAAACGGGGGTTGGCTACACCTTC. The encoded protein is CASSLYGQTGVGYTF.

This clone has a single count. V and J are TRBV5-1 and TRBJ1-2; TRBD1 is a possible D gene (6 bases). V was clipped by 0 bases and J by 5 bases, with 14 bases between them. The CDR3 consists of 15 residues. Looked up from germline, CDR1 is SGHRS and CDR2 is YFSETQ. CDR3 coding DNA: TGCGCCAGCAGCTTGGCCGGCACAGGGCGATATGGCTACACCTTC. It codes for CASSLAGTGRYGYTF. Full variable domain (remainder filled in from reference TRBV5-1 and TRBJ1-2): KAGVTQTPRYLIKTRGQQVTLSCSPISGHRSVSWYQQTPGQGLQFLFEYFSETQRNKGNFPGRFSGRQFSNSRSEMNVSTLELGDSALYLCASSLAGTGRYGYTFGSGTRLTVV.

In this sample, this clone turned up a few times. The CDR3 region is CASSTGTAYEKLFF. Written as DNA, the CDR3 is TGTGCCAGTAGCACCGGGACAGCGTATGAAAAACTGTTTTTT. The V call is TRBV19, the J call TRBJ1-4, with 7 bases matching TRBD1. Germline CDR1 is LNHDA and CDR2 is SQIVND (reference sequence). This CDR3 is 14 amino acids long. The V segment lost 6 bases and the J segment 6 bases; nucleotides outside the gene matches: 7. The full variable domain, with the rest looked up from reference TRBV19 and TRBJ1-4, is DGGITQSPKYLFRKEGQNVTLSCEQNLNHDAMYWYRQDPGQGLRLIYYSQIVNDFQKGDIAEGYSVSREKKESFPLTVTSAQKNPTAFYLCASSTGTAYEKLFFGSGTQLSVL.

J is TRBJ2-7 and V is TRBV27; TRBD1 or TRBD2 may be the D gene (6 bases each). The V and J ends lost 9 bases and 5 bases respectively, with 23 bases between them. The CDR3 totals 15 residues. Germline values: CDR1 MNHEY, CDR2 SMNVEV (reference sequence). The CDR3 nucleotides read TGTGCCAGTCGGTCTGGGGGCGGGATTGCAGACGAGCAGTACTTC. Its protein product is CASRSGGGIADEQYF.

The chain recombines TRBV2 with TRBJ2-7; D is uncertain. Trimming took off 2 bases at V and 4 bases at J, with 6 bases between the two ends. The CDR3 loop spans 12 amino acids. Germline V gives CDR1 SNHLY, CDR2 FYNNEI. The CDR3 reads CASSEMKYEQYF. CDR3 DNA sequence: TGTGCCAGCAGTGAAATGAAGTACGAGCAGTACTTC.

CDR3 region: CASSELAGGEGQFF. The CDR3 DNA reads TGCGCCAGCAGCGAACTAGCGGGAGGGGAGGGGCAGTTCTTC. The chain joins TRBV5-1 to TRBJ2-1; 13 nucleotides agree with TRBD2. Per the germline V gene, CDR1 is SGHRS and CDR2 is YFSETQ. With 4 bases clipped from V and 12 bases from J, the junction kept 7 bases outside the gene matches. The CDR3 extends over 14 amino acids.

This CDR3 reads CASSSSRGHRGWETQYF. In DNA form, the CDR3 reads TGTGCCAGCAGTTCAAGTAGGGGACACCGAGGATGGGAGACCCAGTACTTC. V gene TRBV27 combines with J gene TRBJ2-5, with a tentative D call TRBD1 (6 bases). Trimming shortened V by 4 bases and J by 5 bases, and 23 bases separated the two germline ends. The CDR3 is made up of 17 amino acids. Germline-derived CDR1 and CDR2 are MNHEY and SMNVEV (reference sequence).

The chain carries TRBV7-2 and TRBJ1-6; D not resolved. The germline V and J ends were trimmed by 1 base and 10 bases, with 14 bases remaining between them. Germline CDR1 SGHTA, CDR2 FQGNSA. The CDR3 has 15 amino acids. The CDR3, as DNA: TGTGCCAGCAGCTTAGATTTCTCCGGGAGATCACCCCTCCACTTT. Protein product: CASSLDFSGRSPLHF.

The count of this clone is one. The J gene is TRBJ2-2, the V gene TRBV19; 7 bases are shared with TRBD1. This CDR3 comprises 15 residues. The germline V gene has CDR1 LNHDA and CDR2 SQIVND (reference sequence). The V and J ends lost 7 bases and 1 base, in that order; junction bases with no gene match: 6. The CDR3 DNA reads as TGTGCCAGTACCCCAAGGGACAGGAACACCGGGGAGCTGTTTTTT. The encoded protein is CASTPRDRNTGELFF.

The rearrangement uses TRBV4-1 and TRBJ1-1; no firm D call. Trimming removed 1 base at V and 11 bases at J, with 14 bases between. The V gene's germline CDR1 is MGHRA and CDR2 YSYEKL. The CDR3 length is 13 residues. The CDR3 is CASSQGALLGAFF. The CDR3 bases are TGCGCCAGCAGCCAAGGGGCCTTACTGGGGGCTTTCTTT.

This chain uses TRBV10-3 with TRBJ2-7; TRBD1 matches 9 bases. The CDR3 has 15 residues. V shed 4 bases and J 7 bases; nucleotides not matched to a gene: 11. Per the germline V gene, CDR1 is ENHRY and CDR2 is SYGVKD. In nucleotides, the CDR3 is TGTGCCATCAGTGTTACCCCCAGGACAGGGGAGGAGCAGTACTTC. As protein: CAISVTPRTGEEQYF.

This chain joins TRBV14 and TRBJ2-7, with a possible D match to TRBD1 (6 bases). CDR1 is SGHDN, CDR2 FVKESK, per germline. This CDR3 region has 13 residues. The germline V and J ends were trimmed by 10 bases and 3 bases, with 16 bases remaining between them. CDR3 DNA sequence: TGTGCCAACGACGGGAAGGGGGTCTACGAGCAGTACTTC. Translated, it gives CANDGKGVYEQYF. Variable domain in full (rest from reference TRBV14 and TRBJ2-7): EAGVTQFPSHSVIEKGQTVTLRCDPISGHDNLYWYRRVMGKEIKFLLHFVKESKQDESGMPNNRFLAERTGGTYSTLKVQPAELEDSGVYFCANDGKGVYEQYFGPGTRLTVT.

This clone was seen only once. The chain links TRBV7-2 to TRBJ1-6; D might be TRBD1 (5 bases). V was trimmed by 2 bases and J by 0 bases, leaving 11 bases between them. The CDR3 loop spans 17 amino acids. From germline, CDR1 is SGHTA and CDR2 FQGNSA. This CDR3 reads CASSLWGSSSYNSPLHF. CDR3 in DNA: TGTGCCAGCAGCTTATGGGGGTCGAGCTCCTATAATTCACCCCTCCACTTT.

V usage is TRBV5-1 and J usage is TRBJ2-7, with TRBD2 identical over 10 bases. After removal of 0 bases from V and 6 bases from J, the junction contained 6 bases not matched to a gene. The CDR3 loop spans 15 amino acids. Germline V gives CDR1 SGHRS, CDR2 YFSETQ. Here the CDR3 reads CASSLEAGGPGEQYF. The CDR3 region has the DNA TGCGCCAGCAGCTTGGAAGCGGGAGGGCCGGGCGAGCAGTACTTC.

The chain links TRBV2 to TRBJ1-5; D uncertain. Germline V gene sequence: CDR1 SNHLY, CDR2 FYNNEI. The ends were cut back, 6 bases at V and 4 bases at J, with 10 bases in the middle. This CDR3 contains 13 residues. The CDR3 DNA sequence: TGTGCCAGCAGGATACAGCCTAATCAGCCCCAGCATTTT. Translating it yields CASRIQPNQPQHF.